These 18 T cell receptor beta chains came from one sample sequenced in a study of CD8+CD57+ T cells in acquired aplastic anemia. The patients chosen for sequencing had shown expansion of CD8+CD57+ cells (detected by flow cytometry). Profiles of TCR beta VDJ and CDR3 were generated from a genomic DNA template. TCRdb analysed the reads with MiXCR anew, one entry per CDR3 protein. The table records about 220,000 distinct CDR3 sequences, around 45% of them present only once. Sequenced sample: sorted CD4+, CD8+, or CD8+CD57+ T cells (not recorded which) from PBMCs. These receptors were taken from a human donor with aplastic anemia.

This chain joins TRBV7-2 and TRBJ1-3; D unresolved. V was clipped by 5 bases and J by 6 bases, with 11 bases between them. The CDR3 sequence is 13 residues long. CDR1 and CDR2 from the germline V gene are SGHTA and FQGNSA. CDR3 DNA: TGTGCCAGCAGCCCGGACCCGGTAAACACCATATATTTT. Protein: CASSPDPVNTIYF.

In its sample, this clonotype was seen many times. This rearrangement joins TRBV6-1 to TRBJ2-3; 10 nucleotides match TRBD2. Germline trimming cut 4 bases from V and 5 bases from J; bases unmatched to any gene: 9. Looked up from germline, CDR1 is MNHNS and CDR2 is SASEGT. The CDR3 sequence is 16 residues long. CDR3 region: CASSGLAGAEGDTQYF. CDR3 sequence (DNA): TGTGCCAGCAGTGGTCTAGCGGGAGCCGAGGGAGATACGCAGTATTTT.

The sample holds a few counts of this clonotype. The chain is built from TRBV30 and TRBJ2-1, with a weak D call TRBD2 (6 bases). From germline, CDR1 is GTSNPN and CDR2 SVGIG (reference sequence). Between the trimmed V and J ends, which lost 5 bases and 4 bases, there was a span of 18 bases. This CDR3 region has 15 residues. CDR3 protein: CAWVDGDFTYNEQFF. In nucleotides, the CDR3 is TGTGCCTGGGTAGACGGGGACTTCACTTACAATGAGCAGTTCTTC.

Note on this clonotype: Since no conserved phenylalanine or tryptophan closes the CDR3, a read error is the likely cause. CDR3 DNA: TGTGCCAGCAGCCAGGTTGGGAACACTGAAGCTTTCTCT. Its protein is CASSQVGNTEAFS. The chain carries TRBV27 and TRBJ1-1; D is undetermined. This CDR3 comprises 13 residues. V was trimmed by 6 bases and J by 1 base, leaving 9 bases between them. The germline V gene has CDR1 MNHEY and CDR2 SMNVEV (reference sequence).

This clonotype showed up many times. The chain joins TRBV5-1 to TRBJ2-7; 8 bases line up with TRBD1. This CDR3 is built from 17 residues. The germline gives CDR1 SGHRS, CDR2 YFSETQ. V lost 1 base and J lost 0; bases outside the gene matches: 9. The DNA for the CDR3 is TGCGCCAGCAGCTTGACGCTGGACAGGGCTAGCTCCTACGAGCAGTACTTC. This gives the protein CASSLTLDRASSYEQYF. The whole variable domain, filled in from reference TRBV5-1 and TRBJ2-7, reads KAGVTQTPRYLIKTRGQQVTLSCSPISGHRSVSWYQQTPGQGLQFLFEYFSETQRNKGNFPGRFSGRQFSNSRSEMNVSTLELGDSALYLCASSLTLDRASSYEQYFGPGTRLTVT.

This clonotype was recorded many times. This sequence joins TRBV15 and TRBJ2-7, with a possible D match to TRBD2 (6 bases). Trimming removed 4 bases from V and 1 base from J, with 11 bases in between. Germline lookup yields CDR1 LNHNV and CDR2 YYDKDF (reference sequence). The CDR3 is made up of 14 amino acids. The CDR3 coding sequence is TGTGCCACCAGCAAGGGCGGAGGGTCCTACGAGCAGTACTTC. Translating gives CATSKGGGSYEQYF.

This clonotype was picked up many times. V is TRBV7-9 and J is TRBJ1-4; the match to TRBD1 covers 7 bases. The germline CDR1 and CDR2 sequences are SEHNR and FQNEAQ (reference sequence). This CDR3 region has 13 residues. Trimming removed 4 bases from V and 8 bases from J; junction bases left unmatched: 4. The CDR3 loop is CASSYGQEEKLFF. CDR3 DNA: TGTGCCAGCAGCTATGGACAGGAGGAAAAACTGTTTTTT.

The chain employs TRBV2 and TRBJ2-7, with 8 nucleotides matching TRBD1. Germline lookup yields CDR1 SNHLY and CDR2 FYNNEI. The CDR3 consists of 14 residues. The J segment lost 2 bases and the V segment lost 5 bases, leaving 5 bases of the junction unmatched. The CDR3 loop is CASSRPGQAYEQYF. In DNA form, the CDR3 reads TGTGCCAGCAGTCGTCCGGGACAGGCCTACGAGCAGTACTTC.

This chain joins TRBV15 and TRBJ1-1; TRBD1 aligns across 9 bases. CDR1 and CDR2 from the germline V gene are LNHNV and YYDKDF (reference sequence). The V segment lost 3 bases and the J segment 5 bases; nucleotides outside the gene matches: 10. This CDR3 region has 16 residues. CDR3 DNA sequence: TGTGCCACCAGCAGCATCGGGACAGGGCGCAGGACTGAAGCTTTCTTT. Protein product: CATSSIGTGRRTEAFF.

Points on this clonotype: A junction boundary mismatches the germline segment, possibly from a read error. The CDR3 DNA follows: TGTGCCAGCAGTCTGGACAGGGGCGAAAATGAAAGACTGTTTTTT. The encoded protein is CASSLDRGENERLFF. V is TRBV7-2 and J is TRBJ1-4; 9 bases agree with TRBD1. The CDR3 has 15 amino acids. From germline, CDR1 is SGHTA and CDR2 FQGNSA.

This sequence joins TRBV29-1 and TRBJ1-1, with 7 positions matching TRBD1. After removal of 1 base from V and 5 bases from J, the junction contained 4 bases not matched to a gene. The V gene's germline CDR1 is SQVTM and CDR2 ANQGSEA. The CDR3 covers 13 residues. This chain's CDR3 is CSVEGDSRTEAFF. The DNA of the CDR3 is TGCAGCGTTGAAGGGGACAGTAGGACTGAAGCTTTCTTT.

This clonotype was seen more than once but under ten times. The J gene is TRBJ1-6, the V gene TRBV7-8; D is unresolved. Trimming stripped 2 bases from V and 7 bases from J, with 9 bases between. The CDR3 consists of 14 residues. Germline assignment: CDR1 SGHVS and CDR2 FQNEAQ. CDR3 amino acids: CASSLTVYNSPLHF. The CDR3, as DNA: TGTGCCAGCAGCTTAACAGTTTACAATTCACCCCTCCACTTT.

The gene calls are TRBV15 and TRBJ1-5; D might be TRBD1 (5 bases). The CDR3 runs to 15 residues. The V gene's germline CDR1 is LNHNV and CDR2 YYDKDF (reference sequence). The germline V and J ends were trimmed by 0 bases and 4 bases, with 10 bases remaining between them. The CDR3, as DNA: TGTGCCACCAGCAGAGATTCAGGGTTGAATCAGCCCCAGCATTTT. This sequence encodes CATSRDSGLNQPQHF.

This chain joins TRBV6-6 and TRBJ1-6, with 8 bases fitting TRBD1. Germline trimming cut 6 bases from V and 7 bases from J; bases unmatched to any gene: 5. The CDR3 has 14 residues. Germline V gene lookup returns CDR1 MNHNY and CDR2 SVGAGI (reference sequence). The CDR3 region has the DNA TGTGCCAGCAGGCCCGGGACAGGCAATTCACCCCTCCACTTT. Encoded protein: CASRPGTGNSPLHF.

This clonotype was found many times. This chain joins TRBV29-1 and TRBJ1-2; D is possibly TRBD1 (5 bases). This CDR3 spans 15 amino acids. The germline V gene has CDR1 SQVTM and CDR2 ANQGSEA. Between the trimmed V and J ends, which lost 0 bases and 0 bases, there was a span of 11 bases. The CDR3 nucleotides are TGCAGCGTTGAAGACCGTGACAGCGCTAACTATGGCTACACCTTC. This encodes CSVEDRDSANYGYTF.

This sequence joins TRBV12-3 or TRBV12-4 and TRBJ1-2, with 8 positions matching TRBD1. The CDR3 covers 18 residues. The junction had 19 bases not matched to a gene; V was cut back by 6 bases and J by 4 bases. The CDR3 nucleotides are TGTGCCAGCAGGCCCCAAGGGGAAGGACAGGGCAGGGGCTATGGCTACACCTTC. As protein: CASRPQGEGQGRGYGYTF.

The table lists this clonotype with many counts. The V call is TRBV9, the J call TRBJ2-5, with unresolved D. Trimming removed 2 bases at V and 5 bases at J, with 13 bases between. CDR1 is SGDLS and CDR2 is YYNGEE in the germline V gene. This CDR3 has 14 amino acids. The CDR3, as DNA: TGTGCCAGCAGCGTTGGGGTGCATGAGGAGACCCAGTACTTC. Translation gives CASSVGVHEETQYF.

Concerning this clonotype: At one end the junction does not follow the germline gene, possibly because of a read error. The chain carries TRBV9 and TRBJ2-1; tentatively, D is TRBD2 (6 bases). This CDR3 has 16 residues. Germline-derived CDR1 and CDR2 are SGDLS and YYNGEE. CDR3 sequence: CASTQTGRSSYNEQSF. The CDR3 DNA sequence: TGTGCCAGCACCCAGACCGGGAGAAGCTCCTACAATGAGCAGTCCTTC.